This TCR beta chain is from a study of PD-L1 blockade in urothelial cancer. Overall study context: Samples came from 3 weeks, at the second dose, and 6 weeks into treatment. Blood-derived samples held a median around 130,000 T cells.

The sample holds a few counts of this clone. Germline V lookup: CDR1 MDHEN, CDR2 SYDVKM. J was trimmed by 11 bases and V by 7 bases; bases with no gene match: 9. The CDR3 has 15 amino acids. Noted time point: pretreatment peripheral blood. Each patient supplied 1 to 8 pretreatment and on-treatment samples. Each PCR contained spiked-in synthetic TCR analog templates. The assay was immunoSEQ multiplex PCR, and TCRdb's table has in-frame clones only and misses some. Of about 72,000 clones in the sample, about 90% were seen once. The sequencing here drew on PBMCs, taken around atezolizumab (anti-PD-L1) treatment. J is TRBJ2-3 and V is TRBV28, with 16 bases matching TRBD2. The receptor comes from a man aged 55 to 70 with urothelial cancer. CDR3 sequence (DNA): TGTGCCAGCACCACCCCGGGACTAGCGGGGGGGAAGCAGTATTTT. Translation: CASTTPGLAGGKQYF.